Listed below are T cell receptor beta chains from one sample, sequenced in a study of blood T cells in healthy people across ages. TCRdb re-analysed the 5' RACE reads in MiXCR, keeping a single row per CDR3 protein. Found here are 380,000 or so distinct CDR3 sequences, about 52% of them singletons; the top ten hold under 65%. Sequenced material: blood. Source of these receptors: a man in his 60s in good health. Each CDR3 is given with its conserved first and last residue.

V	J	CDR3
TRBV2	TRBJ2-1	CASSDRGSYNEQFF
TRBV6-2/TRBV6-3	TRBJ2-1	CASSYGIQNNEQFF
TRBV13	TRBJ1-2	CASSASGGSDGGYTF
TRBV2	TRBJ1-2	CASKWAGVYGYTF
TRBV7-2	TRBJ2-7	CASSLVRVPVYEQYF
TRBV29-1	TRBJ2-1	CSVLRPPSSYNEQFF
TRBV5-1	TRBJ2-1	CASRIDRSYNEQFF
TRBV28	TRBJ1-2	CASRPGGNYGYTF
TRBV11-1	TRBJ1-1	CASGRGLNTEAFF
TRBV9	TRBJ1-5	CASSVEGGSNQPQHF
TRBV29-1	TRBJ2-7	CSVEGQGVFEQYF
TRBV25-1	TRBJ2-1	CASSRRQGGDEQFF
TRBV7-3	TRBJ2-3	CASSPGTGVLTDTQYF
TRBV6-6	TRBJ1-6	CASIITAGSPLHF
TRBV5-1	TRBJ2-3	CASSRTGTSGTDTQYF
TRBV6-5	TRBJ2-7	CASGRNEQYF
TRBV4-1	TRBJ2-7	CASSQDPLRQGEFSGQYF
TRBV11-1	TRBJ2-1	CASSPGLGSIGATSTNEQFF
TRBV12-3/TRBV12-4	TRBJ2-3	CASRAPSTDTQYF
TRBV20-1	TRBJ2-1	CSARDLRFTEQFF
TRBV12-3/TRBV12-4	TRBJ2-3	CASRATSAISTDMQYF
TRBV5-1	TRBJ2-3	CASSLVPGLAGGDTQYF
TRBV7-6	TRBJ1-1	CASSLIGTGNTEAFF
TRBV28	TRBJ2-5	CASSQVGYQETQYF
TRBV11-2	TRBJ2-5	CASSLEGGRLEQYF
TRBV21-1	TRBJ2-5	CASSSRTSGEVQYF
TRBV4-2	TRBJ2-5	CASSQGLAGEETQYF
TRBV7-2	TRBJ2-3	CASSLMRQGTSTDTQYF
TRBV20-1	TRBJ2-7	CSARDPGYERYEQYF
TRBV29-1	TRBJ2-3	CSVNDRGGTDTQYF
TRBV3-1	TRBJ2-1	CASSQEGEQFF
TRBV5-1	TRBJ2-5	CASTVTSGVNEQYF
TRBV4-2	TRBJ2-3	CASSPRGGLAGRADTQYF
TRBV10-3	TRBJ1-4	CAIREFGEKLFF
TRBV2	TRBJ2-5	CASRKGTGGMAETQYF
TRBV6-6	TRBJ2-7	CASKGRMEEQYF
TRBV6-4	TRBJ2-3	CASSEQGVSTDTQYF
TRBV7-8	TRBJ2-3	CASSLSGAGASTDTQYF
TRBV24-1	TRBJ2-7	CVTSDAGGGHNYEQYF
TRBV14	TRBJ1-4	CASSRDRVRSNEKLFF
TRBV28	TRBJ1-2	CASRMSRGYTF
TRBV7-9	TRBJ2-7	CASSLTASYEQYF
TRBV4-1	TRBJ2-7	CASSQRQGGWEQYF
TRBV4-2	TRBJ2-5	CASSQDSAGGPNNEQYF
TRBV28	TRBJ2-3	CASSPRTGYVDTQYF
TRBV6-1	TRBJ2-5	CASSADPGRQETQYF